This TCR beta chain derives from a study of control samples from healthy donors and cancer patients. Repertoires were generated with immunoSEQ multiplex PCR, while TCRdb's copy carries only in-frame clones and drops some. The sample records 150,000 or so clones, around nine tenths being singletons. V was cut by 4 bases and J by 3 bases, with 8 bases left in between. The CDR3 has 13 amino acids. This clonotype was obtained from a man aged 18 to 29 in good health. This chain links TRBV12-3 or TRBV12-4 with TRBJ2-3; no definite D call. Sequenced material: blood. The CDR3 region has the DNA TGTGCCAGCAGTTCTGGAATAACAGATACGCAGTATTTT. Protein product: CASSSGITDTQYF.